This TCR beta chain came from a study of blood T cell repertoires in COVID-19. Looking at the study overall: The origin of the acute and convalescent COVID-19 samples was the United States, Italy and Spain. The cDNA or gDNA used as material had been derived from T cells, B-cell-depleted T cells, or PBMCs.

Authors' processing steps: Amplification of reference gene primers was used by the study to estimate nucleated cell counts. The repertoire was sequenced with immunoSEQ multiplex PCR; TCRdb's copy has only in-frame clones and lacks some. V and J calls and clone size are as listed in that table; D and trimming were resolved from the DNA. Among a few hundred thousand clones listed, around 84% were seen once. The V end lost 8 bases, the J end lost 4 bases, and 17 bases lay between the germline ends. The V gene's germline CDR1 is MNHEY and CDR2 SVGAGI. This CDR3 comprises 14 residues. The TCR originated in a man aged 35-49 years with acute or convalescent COVID-19. Sequenced sample: peripheral blood. The V call is TRBV6-5, the J call TRBJ1-1; possible D gene TRBD1, 5 bases. The DNA of the CDR3 is TGTGCCAGCGCCCGTAGCGGGGGAAGCACTGAAGCTTTCTTT. This sequence encodes CASARSGGSTEAFF.